This paragraph covers one T cell receptor (beta chain) sequence. This sample stems from a study of blood T cell repertoires in COVID-19. Study context: Collection of acute and convalescent COVID-19 samples took place in the United States, Italy and Spain. PBMCs, B-cell-depleted T cells, or T cells provided the cDNA or gDNA that made up the material.

Original processing notes: The assay estimated nucleated cells by amplifying reference gene primers. The table came from immunoSEQ multiplex PCR; TCRdb's copy has only in-frame clones and leaves some out. For V, J and clone size, that table is used; D and trimming come from the DNA. The sample lists some 150,000 clones; 80% to 85% were seen once. The clonotype was recovered from an older woman with acute or convalescent COVID-19. Sequenced input: peripheral blood.

This CDR3 reads CATTGGAPLHF. The CDR3 DNA is TGTGCCACCACAGGGGGGGCACCCCTCCACTTT. This chain links TRBV2 with TRBJ1-6; 8 bases are a match to TRBD1. The germline CDR1 and CDR2 sequences are SNHLY and FYNNEI. CDR3 length: 11 amino acids. Trimming cost V 10 bases and J 11 bases; bases outside gene matches: 4. Looking up the rest from reference TRBV2 and TRBJ1-6 gives the full variable domain: EPEVTQTPSHQVTQMGQEVILRCVPISNHLYFYWYRQILGQKVEFLVSFYNNEISEKSEIFDDQFSVERPDGSNFTLKIRSTKLEDSAMYFCATTGGAPLHFGNGTRLTVT.